What follows is one TCR beta chain and its context. The antigen remains undetermined. The entry originates in a study of cytomegalovirus exposure and HLA in healthy donors. Trimming removed 0 bases from V and 4 bases from J, with 10 bases in between. The CDR3 is 15 residues long. Germline CDR1 WSHSY, CDR2 SAAADI. The study ran its PCR with 60 Vbeta and 13 Jbeta primers. Assay used: immunoSEQ multiplex PCR; TCRdb lists only in-frame clones, some missing. Here the sample spans about 110,000 clones, over 70% being singletons. Study-wide results and limits: A later analysis reported that several of the most significant clusters appeared to be linked to common viral pathogens, among them Epstein-Barr virus.

Donors sampled were nominally healthy, though unrecorded immune exposures were likely. This chain connects TRBV10-2 to TRBJ1-5; maybe TRBD1 (5 bases). The TCR sequence derives from a man younger than 40 in good health and CMV-seronegative. Sequenced sample: PBMCs. Here the CDR3 DNA reads TGCGCCAGCAGTGAGTCGGGGGGGGTTAATCAGCCCCAGCATTTT. Amino acid sequence: CASSESGGVNQPQHF.